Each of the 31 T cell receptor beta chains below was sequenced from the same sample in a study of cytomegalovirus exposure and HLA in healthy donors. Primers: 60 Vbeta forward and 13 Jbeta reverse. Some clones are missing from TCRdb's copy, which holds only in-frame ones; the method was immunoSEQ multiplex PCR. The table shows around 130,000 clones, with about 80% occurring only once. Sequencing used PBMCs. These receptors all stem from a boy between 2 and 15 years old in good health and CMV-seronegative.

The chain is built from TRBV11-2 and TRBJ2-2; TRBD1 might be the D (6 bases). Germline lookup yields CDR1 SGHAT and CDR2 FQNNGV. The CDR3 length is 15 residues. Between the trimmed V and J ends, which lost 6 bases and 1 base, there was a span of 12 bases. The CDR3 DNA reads TGTGCCAGCAGTTCCTGGGACATGAACACCGGGGAGCTGTTTTTT. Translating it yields CASSSWDMNTGELFF.

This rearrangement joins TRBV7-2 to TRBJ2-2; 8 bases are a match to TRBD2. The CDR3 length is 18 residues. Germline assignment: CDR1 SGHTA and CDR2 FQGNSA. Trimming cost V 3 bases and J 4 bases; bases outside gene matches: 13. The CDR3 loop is CASSFFLSGGLPTGELFF. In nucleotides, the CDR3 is TGTGCCAGCAGCTTCTTCTTGAGCGGGGGCTTACCCACCGGGGAGCTGTTTTTT.

This CDR3 is CASARAFMGNQPQHF. The CDR3 DNA sequence: TGTGCCAGCGCCAGGGCCTTTATGGGCAATCAGCCCCAGCATTTT. The chain combines TRBV19 with TRBJ1-5; maybe TRBD1 (5 bases). Germline loops: CDR1 LNHDA, CDR2 SQIVND (reference sequence). The CDR3 spans 15 residues. Trimming pared 9 bases from V and 2 bases from J, leaving 17 bases between.

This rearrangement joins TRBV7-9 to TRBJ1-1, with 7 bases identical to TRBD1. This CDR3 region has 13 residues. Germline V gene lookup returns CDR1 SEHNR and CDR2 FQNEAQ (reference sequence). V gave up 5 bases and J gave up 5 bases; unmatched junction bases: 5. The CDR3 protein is CASSRGLETEAFF. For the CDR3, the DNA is TGTGCCAGCAGCAGGGGGCTGGAGACTGAAGCTTTCTTT.

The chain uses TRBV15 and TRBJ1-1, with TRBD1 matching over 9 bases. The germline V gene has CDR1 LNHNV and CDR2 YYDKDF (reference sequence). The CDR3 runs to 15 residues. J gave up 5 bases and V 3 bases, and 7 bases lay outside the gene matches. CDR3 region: CATSREGQGYTEAFF. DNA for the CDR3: TGTGCCACCAGCAGGGAGGGACAGGGTTATACTGAAGCTTTCTTT.

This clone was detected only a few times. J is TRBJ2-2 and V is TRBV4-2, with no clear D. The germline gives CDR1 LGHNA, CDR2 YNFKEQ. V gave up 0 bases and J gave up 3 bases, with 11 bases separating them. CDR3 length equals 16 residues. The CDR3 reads CASSQDLGLHTGELFF. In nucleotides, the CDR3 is TGTGCCAGCAGCCAAGATCTGGGCCTCCACACCGGGGAGCTGTTTTTT.

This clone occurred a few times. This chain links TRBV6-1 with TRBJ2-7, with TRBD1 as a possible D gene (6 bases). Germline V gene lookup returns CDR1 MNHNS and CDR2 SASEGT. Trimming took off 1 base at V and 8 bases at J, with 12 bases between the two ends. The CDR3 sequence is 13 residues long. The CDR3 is CASSEVRGTQQYV. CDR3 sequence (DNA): TGTGCCAGCAGTGAAGTTCGAGGGACACAGCAGTACGTC.

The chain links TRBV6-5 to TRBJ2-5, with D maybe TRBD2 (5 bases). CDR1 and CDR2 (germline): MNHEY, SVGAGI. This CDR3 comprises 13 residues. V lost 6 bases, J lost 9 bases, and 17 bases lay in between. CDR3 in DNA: TGTGCCAGCAGCCGGACGGACGTGGAGGCCCAGTACTTC. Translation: CASSRTDVEAQYF.

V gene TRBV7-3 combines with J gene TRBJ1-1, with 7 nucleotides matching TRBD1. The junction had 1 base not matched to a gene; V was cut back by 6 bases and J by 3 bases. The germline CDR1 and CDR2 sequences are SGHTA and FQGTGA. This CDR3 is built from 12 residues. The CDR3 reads CASSDRDTEAFF. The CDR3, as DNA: TGTGCCAGCAGTGACAGGGACACTGAAGCTTTCTTT.

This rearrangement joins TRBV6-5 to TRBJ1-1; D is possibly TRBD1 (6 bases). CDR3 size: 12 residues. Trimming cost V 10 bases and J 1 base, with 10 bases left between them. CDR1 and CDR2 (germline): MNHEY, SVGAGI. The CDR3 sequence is CATKTGNTEAFF. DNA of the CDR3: TGTGCCACCAAGACAGGGAACACTGAAGCTTTCTTT.

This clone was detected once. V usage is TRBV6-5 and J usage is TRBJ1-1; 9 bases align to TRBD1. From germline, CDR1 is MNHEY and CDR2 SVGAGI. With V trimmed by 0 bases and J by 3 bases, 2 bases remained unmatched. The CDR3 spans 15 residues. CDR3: CASSYSWTGDTEAFF. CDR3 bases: TGTGCCAGCAGTTACTCATGGACAGGGGACACTGAAGCTTTCTTT.

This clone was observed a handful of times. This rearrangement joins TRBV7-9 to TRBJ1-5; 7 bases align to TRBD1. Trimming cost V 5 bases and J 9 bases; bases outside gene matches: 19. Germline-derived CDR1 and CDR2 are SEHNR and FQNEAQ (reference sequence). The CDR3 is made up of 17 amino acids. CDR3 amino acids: CASSTERTGQDEGPQHF. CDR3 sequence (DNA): TGTGCCAGCAGCACTGAACGGACCGGACAGGACGAGGGGCCCCAGCATTTT.

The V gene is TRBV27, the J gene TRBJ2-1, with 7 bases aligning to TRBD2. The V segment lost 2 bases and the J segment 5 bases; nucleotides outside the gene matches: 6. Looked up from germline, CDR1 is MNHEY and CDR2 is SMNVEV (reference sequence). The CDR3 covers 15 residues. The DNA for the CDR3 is TGTGCCAGCAGTTTAACGGCTAGCGGCCACAATGAGCAGTTCTTC. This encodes CASSLTASGHNEQFF.

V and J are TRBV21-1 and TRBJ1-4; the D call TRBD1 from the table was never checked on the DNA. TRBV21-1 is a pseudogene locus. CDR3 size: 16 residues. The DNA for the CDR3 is TGTGCCAGCAGCATTAAACAGGGCCCATGGAATGAAAAACTGTTTTTT. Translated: CASSIKQGPWNEKLFF.

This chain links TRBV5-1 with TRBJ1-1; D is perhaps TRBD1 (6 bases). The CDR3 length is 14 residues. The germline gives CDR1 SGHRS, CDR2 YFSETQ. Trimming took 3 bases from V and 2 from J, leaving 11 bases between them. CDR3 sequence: CASSSTGQNTEAFF. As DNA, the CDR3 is TGCGCCAGCAGCTCTACAGGGCAAAACACTGAAGCTTTCTTT. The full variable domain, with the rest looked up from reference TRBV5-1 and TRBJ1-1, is KAGVTQTPRYLIKTRGQQVTLSCSPISGHRSVSWYQQTPGQGLQFLFEYFSETQRNKGNFPGRFSGRQFSNSRSEMNVSTLELGDSALYLCASSSTGQNTEAFFGQGTRLTVV.

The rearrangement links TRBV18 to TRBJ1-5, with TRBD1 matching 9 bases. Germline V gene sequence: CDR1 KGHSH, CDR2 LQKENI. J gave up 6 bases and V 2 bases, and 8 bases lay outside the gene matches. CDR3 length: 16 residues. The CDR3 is CASSPDRGIFSQPQHF. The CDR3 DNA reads TGTGCCAGCTCACCAGACAGGGGGATTTTCAGTCAGCCCCAGCATTTT.

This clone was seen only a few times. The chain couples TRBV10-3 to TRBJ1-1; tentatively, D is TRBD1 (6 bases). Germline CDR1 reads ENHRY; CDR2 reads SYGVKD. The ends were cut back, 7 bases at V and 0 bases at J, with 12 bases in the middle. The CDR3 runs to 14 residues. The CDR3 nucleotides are TGTGCCATCACTACCGGACAGATGAACACTGAAGCTTTCTTT. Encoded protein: CAITTGQMNTEAFF.

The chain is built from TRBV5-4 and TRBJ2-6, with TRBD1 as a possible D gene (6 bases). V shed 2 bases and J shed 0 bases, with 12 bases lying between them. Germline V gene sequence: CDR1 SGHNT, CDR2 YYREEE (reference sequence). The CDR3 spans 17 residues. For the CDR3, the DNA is TGTGCCAGCAGCTTAGGGACACTCTTCTCTGGGGCCAACGTCCTGACTTTC. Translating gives CASSLGTLFSGANVLTF.

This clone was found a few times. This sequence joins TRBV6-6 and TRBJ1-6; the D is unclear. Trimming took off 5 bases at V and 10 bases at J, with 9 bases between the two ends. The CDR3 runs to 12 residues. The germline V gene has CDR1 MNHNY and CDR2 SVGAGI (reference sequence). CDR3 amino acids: CASSLPESPLHF. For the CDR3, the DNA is TGTGCCAGCAGTCTACCCGAATCACCCCTCCACTTT.

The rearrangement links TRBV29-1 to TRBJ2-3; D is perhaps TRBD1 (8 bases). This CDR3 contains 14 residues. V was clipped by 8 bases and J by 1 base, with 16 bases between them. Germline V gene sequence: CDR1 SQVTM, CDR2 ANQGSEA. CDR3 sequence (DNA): TGCAGCTCCACAGGGGGGGGAGGCACAGATACGCAGTATTTT. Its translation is CSSTGGGGTDTQYF.

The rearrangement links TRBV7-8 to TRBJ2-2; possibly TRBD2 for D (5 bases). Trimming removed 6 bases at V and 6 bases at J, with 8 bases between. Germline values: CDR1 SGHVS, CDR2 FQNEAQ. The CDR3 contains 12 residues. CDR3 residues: CASSRAAGELFF. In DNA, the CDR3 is TGTGCCAGCAGTCGAGCGGCCGGGGAGCTGTTTTTT.

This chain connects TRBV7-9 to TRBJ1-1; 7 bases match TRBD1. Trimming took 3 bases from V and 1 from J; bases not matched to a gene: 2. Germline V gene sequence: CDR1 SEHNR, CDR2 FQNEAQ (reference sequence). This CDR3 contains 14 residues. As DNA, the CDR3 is TGTGCCAGCAGCTTCGACAGGGCGAACACTGAAGCTTTCTTT. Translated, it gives CASSFDRANTEAFF. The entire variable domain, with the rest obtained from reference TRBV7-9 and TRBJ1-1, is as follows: DTGVSQNPRHKITKRGQNVTFRCDPISEHNRLYWYRQTLGQGPEFLTYFQNEAQLEKSRLLSDRFSAERPKGSFSTLEIQRTEQGDSAMYLCASSFDRANTEAFFGQGTRLTVV.

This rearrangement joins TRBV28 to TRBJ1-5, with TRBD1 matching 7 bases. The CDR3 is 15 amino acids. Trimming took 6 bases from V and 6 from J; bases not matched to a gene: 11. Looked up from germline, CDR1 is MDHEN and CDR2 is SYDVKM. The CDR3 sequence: CASSLDRVLGQPQHF. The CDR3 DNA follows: TGTGCCAGCAGCCTTGACAGGGTTTTGGGTCAGCCCCAGCATTTT.

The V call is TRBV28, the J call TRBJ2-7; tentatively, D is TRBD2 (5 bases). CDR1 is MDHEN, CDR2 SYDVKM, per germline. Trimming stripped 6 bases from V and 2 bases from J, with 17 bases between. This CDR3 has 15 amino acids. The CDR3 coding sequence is TGTGCCAGCAGCCCCCTAGGGAGCGGCCCCTACGAGCAGTACGTC. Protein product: CASSPLGSGPYEQYV.

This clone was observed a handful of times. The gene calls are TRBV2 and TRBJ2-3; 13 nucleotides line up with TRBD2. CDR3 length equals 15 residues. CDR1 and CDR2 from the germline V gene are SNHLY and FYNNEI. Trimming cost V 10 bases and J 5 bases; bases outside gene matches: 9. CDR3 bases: TGTGCCACCCAACTAGCGGGGGGGCCAGGAGATACGCAGTATTTT. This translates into CATQLAGGPGDTQYF. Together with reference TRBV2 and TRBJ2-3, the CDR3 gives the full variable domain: EPEVTQTPSHQVTQMGQEVILRCVPISNHLYFYWYRQILGQKVEFLVSFYNNEISEKSEIFDDQFSVERPDGSNFTLKIRSTKLEDSAMYFCATQLAGGPGDTQYFGPGTRLTVL.

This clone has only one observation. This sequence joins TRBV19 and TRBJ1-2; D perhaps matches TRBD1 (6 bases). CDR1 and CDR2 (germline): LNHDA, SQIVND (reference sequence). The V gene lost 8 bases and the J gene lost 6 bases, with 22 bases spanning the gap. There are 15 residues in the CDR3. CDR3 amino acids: CASSPGHLGMDGYTF. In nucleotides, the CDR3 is TGTGCCAGTTCGCCGGGACACCTTGGGATGGATGGCTACACCTTC.

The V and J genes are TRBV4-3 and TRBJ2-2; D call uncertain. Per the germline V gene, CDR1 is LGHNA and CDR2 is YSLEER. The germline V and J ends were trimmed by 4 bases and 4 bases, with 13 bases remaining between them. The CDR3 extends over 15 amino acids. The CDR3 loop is CASSRQDQGTGELFF. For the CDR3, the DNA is TGCGCCAGCAGCCGGCAGGATCAAGGCACCGGGGAGCTGTTTTTT.

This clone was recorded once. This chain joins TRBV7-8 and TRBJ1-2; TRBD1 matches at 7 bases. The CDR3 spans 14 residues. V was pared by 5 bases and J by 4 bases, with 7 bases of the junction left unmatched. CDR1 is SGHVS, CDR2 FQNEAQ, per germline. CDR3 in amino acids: CASSNEQGSYGYTF. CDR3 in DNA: TGTGCCAGCAGCAACGAACAGGGGTCCTATGGCTACACCTTC.

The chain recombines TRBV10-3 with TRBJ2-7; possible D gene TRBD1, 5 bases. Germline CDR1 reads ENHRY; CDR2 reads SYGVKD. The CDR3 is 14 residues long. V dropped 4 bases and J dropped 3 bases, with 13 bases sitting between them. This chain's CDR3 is CAISGRTQLYEQYV. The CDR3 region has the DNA TGTGCCATCAGTGGAAGGACACAACTCTACGAGCAGTACGTC.

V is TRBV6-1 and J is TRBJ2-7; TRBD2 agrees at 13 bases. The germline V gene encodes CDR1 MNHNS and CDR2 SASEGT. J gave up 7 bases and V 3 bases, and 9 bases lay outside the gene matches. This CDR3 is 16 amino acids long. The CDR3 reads CASSDELAGGPKEQYV. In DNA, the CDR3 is TGTGCCAGCAGTGATGAACTAGCGGGAGGGCCGAAAGAGCAGTACGTC.

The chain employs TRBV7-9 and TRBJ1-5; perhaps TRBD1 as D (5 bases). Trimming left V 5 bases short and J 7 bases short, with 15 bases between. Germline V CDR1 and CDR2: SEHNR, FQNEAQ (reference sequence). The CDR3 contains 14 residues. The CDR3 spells CASSLDSLEQPQHF. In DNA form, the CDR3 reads TGTGCCAGCAGCCTCGACAGTTTGGAGCAGCCCCAGCATTTT.